This record covers a single T cell receptor beta chain. Its antigen remains unidentified. 60 Vbeta and 13 Jbeta primers were used in PCR. Libraries were prepared by immunoSEQ multiplex PCR; TCRdb keeps only in-frame clonotypes and omits some of them. The sample records around 140,000 clones, approximately 76% being singletons. Germline V gene lookup returns CDR1 SQVTM and CDR2 ANQGSEA. The CDR3 has 14 amino acids. Deletions cut 1 base from V and 2 bases from J, with 12 bases between. These data belong to a study of cytomegalovirus exposure and HLA in healthy donors. General study results and limits: A prior analysis recorded that most TCR beta V segments were productive about 90% or about 30% of the time. Cytomegalovirus association was assigned to about 150 TCR beta chains.

Sequencing was carried out using PBMCs. The receptor's source is a man in his forties in good health and CMV-seronegative. The chain carries TRBV29-1 and TRBJ2-7, with TRBD1 as a possible D gene (6 bases). The CDR3 reads CSVEGDQGPYEQYF. The CDR3 DNA follows: TGCAGCGTTGAAGGGGATCAGGGGCCCTACGAGCAGTACTTC.